Shown below are 22 T cell receptor beta chains from a single sample sequenced in a study of shared clonotypes between healthy human individuals. Profiling relied on immunoSEQ multiplex PCR, and the TCRdb table lists in-frame clones only, not all of them. The profile shows about 1.5 million clones, nearly 99% of them singletons. The sequencing input was naive CD4+ T cells sorted from blood. Subset in this sample: CD45RA+ positively selected. Every receptor here comes from a man in his thirties or forties in good health.

The chain employs TRBV9 and TRBJ2-5; 10 bases are shared with TRBD1. Germline V gives CDR1 SGDLS, CDR2 YYNGEE. CDR3 size: 17 residues. With V trimmed by 0 bases and J by 5 bases, 10 bases remained unmatched. The CDR3: CASSVESATGGLETQYF. CDR3 DNA sequence: TGTGCCAGCAGCGTAGAATCCGCGACAGGGGGCCTGGAGACCCAGTACTTC.

The chain couples TRBV7-2 to TRBJ2-7; D is tentatively TRBD1 or TRBD2 (5 bases each). Trimming left V 10 bases short and J 0 bases short, with 16 bases between. Germline CDR1 reads SGHTA; CDR2 reads FQGNSA. This CDR3 is 14 amino acids long. The CDR3 spells CATKPGQSSYEQYF. The CDR3, as DNA: TGTGCCACCAAGCCGGGGCAGAGCTCCTACGAGCAGTACTTC.

This chain connects TRBV6-5 to TRBJ2-7, with D possibly being TRBD1 or TRBD2 (6 bases each). Germline CDR1 is MNHEY and CDR2 is SVGAGI. V lost 7 bases, J lost 5 bases, and 12 bases lay in between. The CDR3 extends over 12 amino acids. CDR3 sequence reads: CASKGGINEQYF. The DNA of the CDR3 is TGTGCCAGCAAGGGGGGTATCAACGAGCAGTACTTC.

The V gene is TRBV7-8, the J gene TRBJ2-7; D is unresolved. The V and J ends lost 5 bases and 4 bases respectively, with 12 bases between them. From germline, CDR1 is SGHVS and CDR2 FQNEAQ. The length of the CDR3 is 13 residues. As DNA, the CDR3 is TGTGCCAGCAGCCGAATTCTTGGGTACGAGCAGTACTTC. As protein: CASSRILGYEQYF.

The rearrangement links TRBV19 to TRBJ2-4, with D maybe TRBD1 (6 bases). The CDR3 sequence is 14 residues long. Germline lookup yields CDR1 LNHDA and CDR2 SQIVND (reference sequence). Trimming stripped 5 bases from V and 3 bases from J, with 11 bases between. The CDR3 here is CASSVDRFKNIQYF. CDR3 coding DNA: TGTGCCAGTAGTGTTGACAGGTTCAAAAACATTCAGTACTTC.

The rearrangement links TRBV5-6 to TRBJ2-5; 7 positions match TRBD2. This CDR3 is 13 amino acids long. With V trimmed by 0 bases and J by 6 bases, 2 bases remained unmatched. Germline V gives CDR1 SGHDT, CDR2 YYEEEE. CDR3 DNA sequence: TGTGCCAGCAGCTTGGCAGCGGGAAAGACCCAGTACTTC. It specifies CASSLAAGKTQYF. The variable domain in full, completed from reference TRBV5-6 and TRBJ2-5, reads DAGVTQSPTHLIKTRGQQVTLRCSPKSGHDTVSWYQQALGQGPQFIFQYYEEEERQRGNFPDRFSGHQFPNYSSELNVNALLLGDSALYLCASSLAAGKTQYFGPGTRLLVL.

The V and J genes are TRBV4-2 and TRBJ2-3, with 7 bases matching TRBD1. After removal of 3 bases from V and 4 bases from J, the junction contained 10 bases not matched to a gene. Germline values: CDR1 LGHNA, CDR2 YNFKEQ. There are 16 residues in the CDR3. The CDR3 sequence is CASSHKGRGHPDTQYF. The CDR3 DNA is TGTGCCAGCAGCCACAAAGGTAGGGGGCACCCAGATACGCAGTATTTT.

V is TRBV9 and J is TRBJ2-1; 10 bases are a match to TRBD1. Unmatched junction bases numbered 8, after V lost 4 bases and J lost 4 bases. Germline V CDR1 and CDR2: SGDLS, YYNGEE. The CDR3 is 16 residues long. The CDR3 DNA sequence: TGTGCCAGCAGCAGACGACAGGGGGCGGAGTACAATGAGCAGTTCTTC. It is translated as CASSRRQGAEYNEQFF. Full variable domain (remainder filled in from reference TRBV9 and TRBJ2-1): DSGVTQTPKHLITATGQRVTLRCSPRSGDLSVYWYQQSLDQGLQFLIQYYNGEERAKGNILERFSAQQFPDLHSELNLSSLELGDSALYFCASSRRQGAEYNEQFFGPGTRLTVL.

The chain uses TRBV7-8 and TRBJ1-1, with D perhaps TRBD1 (6 bases). Germline values: CDR1 SGHVS, CDR2 FQNEAQ. The CDR3 sequence is 15 residues long. Deletions cut 6 bases from V and 1 base from J, with 15 bases between. CDR3 coding DNA: TGTGCCAGCAGGTTACAGGGAACTGCGAACACTGAAGCTTTCTTT. Its translation is CASRLQGTANTEAFF.

As to this clone: This sample includes further DNA sequences coding for the same CDR3. The J gene is TRBJ2-2, the V gene TRBV6-5, with D maybe TRBD2 (5 bases). V gave up 0 bases and J gave up 4 bases, with 12 bases separating them. Germline V gene sequence: CDR1 MNHEY, CDR2 SVGAGI. The CDR3 is made up of 16 amino acids. The CDR3 DNA is TGTGCCAGCAGTTACTCTCGAGGGAGCGGCACCGGGGAGCTGTTTTTT. It yields the protein CASSYSRGSGTGELFF.

This chain's CDR3 is CATRPGTLYNEQFF. The DNA for the CDR3 is TGTGCCACCCGACCGGGAACCCTCTACAATGAGCAGTTCTTC. The chain combines TRBV7-9 with TRBJ2-1; weak D call: TRBD2 (5 bases). CDR1 and CDR2 (germline): SEHNR, FQNEAQ (reference sequence). The CDR3 extends over 14 amino acids. Trimming stripped 10 bases from V and 3 bases from J, with 16 bases between.

This clone was recorded only once. This rearrangement joins TRBV5-1 to TRBJ1-3; 8 bases fit TRBD1. Trimming at V came to 0 bases and at J to 0 bases, leaving 5 bases not matched to a gene. Germline V CDR1 and CDR2: SGHRS, YFSETQ. This CDR3 spans 17 amino acids. The CDR3 nucleotides read TGCGCCAGCAGCTTGGCCGGACAGGGACCCTCTGGAAACACCATATATTTT. Amino acids: CASSLAGQGPSGNTIYF.

This chain connects TRBV7-9 to TRBJ1-1; a weak D match, TRBD1 (5 bases). Per germline, CDR1 SEHNR and CDR2 FQNEAQ (reference sequence). The CDR3 totals 15 residues. Trimming removed 5 bases at V and 4 bases at J, with 17 bases between. The CDR3 sequence: CASSHGAKRGTEAFF. The CDR3 nucleotides read TGTGCCAGCAGCCACGGGGCCAAAAGGGGCACTGAAGCTTTCTTT.

V usage is TRBV18 and J usage is TRBJ1-3; D is perhaps TRBD1 (6 bases). CDR3 length: 16 amino acids. CDR1 is KGHSH, CDR2 LQKENI, per germline. V gave up 2 bases and J gave up 0 bases, with 11 bases separating them. The CDR3 region is CASSPSGVGSGNTIYF. CDR3 sequence (DNA): TGTGCCAGCTCACCATCAGGGGTCGGCTCTGGAAACACCATATATTTT.

The chain uses TRBV6-5 and TRBJ2-2; unclear D gene. V was trimmed by 2 bases and J by 7 bases, leaving 2 bases between them. This CDR3 has 11 residues. Germline lookup yields CDR1 MNHEY and CDR2 SVGAGI. CDR3 region: CASSYRGELFF. CDR3 nucleotide sequence: TGTGCCAGCAGTTACCGCGGGGAGCTGTTTTTT.

About this clone itself: This sample also contains other DNA sequences that code for the same CDR3. The chain employs TRBV2 and TRBJ2-7; D is perhaps TRBD1 or TRBD2 (5 bases each). CDR1 is SNHLY and CDR2 is FYNNEI in the germline V gene. The CDR3 extends over 13 amino acids. Trimming stripped 6 bases from V and 3 bases from J, with 12 bases between. Here the CDR3 DNA reads TGTGCCAGCAGCCGGGACCGACTCTACGAGCAGTACTTC. Protein: CASSRDRLYEQYF.

The rearrangement uses TRBV6-5 and TRBJ2-1, with D possibly matching TRBD1 (5 bases). V shed 0 bases and J shed 7 bases, with 10 bases lying between them. The CDR3 sequence is 14 residues long. CDR1 and CDR2 (germline): MNHEY, SVGAGI. The CDR3 loop is CASSYSRVRNEQFF. The CDR3 bases are TGTGCCAGCAGTTACTCCAGGGTCCGGAATGAGCAGTTCTTC.

The genes are TRBV9 and TRBJ2-1; D not certain. The V gene's germline CDR1 is SGDLS and CDR2 YYNGEE. The V end lost 6 bases, the J end lost 1 base, and 14 bases lay between the germline ends. CDR3 length: 15 amino acids. CDR3 nucleotides: TGTGCCAGCACCGTGGACCAGAGATCCTACAATGAGCAGTTCTTC. Translation gives CASTVDQRSYNEQFF.

A remark on this clone: Other nucleotide sequences from this sample produce the same CDR3. The chain couples TRBV27 to TRBJ1-5; D remains unclear. V was clipped by 1 base and J by 4 bases, with 11 bases between them. CDR1 is MNHEY, CDR2 SMNVEV, per germline (reference sequence). The CDR3 is 15 amino acids. The CDR3 nucleotides read TGTGCCAGCAGTTTATTGGCGGGTGGGAATCAGCCCCAGCATTTT. It translates to CASSLLAGGNQPQHF.

The genes are TRBV18 and TRBJ2-3, with a possible D match to TRBD2 (6 bases). Trimming removed 3 bases at V and 5 bases at J, with 9 bases between. This CDR3 comprises 13 residues. Germline CDR1 and CDR2: KGHSH and LQKENI. CDR3 residues: CASSPGGEDTQYF. In nucleotides, the CDR3 is TGTGCCAGCTCACCGGGAGGAGAAGATACGCAGTATTTT.

The chain is built from TRBV7-9 and TRBJ1-2, with D tentatively TRBD1 (5 bases). The V and J ends lost 10 bases and 8 bases respectively, with 14 bases between them. There are 11 residues in the CDR3. The germline CDR1 and CDR2 sequences are SEHNR and FQNEAQ (reference sequence). Here the CDR3 DNA reads TGTGCCACACAATTGGGGGACGGCTACACCTTC. Its translation is CATQLGDGYTF.

The J gene is TRBJ1-2, the V gene TRBV30, with 9 bases that match TRBD1. The CDR3 loop spans 14 amino acids. Germline CDR1 is GTSNPN and CDR2 is SVGIG (reference sequence). J gave up 10 bases and V 0 bases, and 9 bases lay outside the gene matches. The CDR3 coding sequence is TGTGCCTGGAGTGTAAGGGGGGACAGGGAGCCCTACACCTTC. Its protein is CAWSVRGDREPYTF.